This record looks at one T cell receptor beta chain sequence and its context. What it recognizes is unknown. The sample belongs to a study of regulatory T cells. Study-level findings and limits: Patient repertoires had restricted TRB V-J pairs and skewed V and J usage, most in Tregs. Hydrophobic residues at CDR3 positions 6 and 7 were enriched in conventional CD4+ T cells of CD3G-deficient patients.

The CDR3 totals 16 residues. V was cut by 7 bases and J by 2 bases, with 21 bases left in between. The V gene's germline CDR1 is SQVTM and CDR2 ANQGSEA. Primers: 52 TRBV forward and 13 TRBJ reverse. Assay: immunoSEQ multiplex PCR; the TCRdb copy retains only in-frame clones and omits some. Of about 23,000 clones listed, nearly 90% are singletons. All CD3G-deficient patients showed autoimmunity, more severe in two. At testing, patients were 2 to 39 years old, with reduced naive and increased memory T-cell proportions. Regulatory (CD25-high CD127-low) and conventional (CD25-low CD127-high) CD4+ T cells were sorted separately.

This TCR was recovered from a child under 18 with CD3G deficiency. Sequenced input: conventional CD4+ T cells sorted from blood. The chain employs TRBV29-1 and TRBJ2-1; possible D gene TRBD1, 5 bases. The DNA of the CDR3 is TGCAGCGCCTCATTGACAGCCCTAGATACCTACAATGAGCAGTTCTTC. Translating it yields CSASLTALDTYNEQFF.